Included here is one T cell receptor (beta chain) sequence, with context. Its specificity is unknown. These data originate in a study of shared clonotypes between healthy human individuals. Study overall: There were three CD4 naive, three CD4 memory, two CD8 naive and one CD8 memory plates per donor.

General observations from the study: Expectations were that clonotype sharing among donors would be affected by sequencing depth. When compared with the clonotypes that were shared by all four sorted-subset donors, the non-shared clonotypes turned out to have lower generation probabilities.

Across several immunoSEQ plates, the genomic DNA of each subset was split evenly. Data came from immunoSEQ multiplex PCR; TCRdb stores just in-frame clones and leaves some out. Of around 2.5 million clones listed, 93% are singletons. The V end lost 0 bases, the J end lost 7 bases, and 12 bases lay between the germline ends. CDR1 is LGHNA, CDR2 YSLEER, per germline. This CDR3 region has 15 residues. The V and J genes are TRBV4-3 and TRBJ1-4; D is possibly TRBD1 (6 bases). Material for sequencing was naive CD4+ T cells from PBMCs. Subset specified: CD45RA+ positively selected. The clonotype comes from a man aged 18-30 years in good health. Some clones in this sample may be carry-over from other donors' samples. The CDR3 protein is CASSQDGRGGEKLFF. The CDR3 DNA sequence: TGCGCCAGCAGCCAAGATGGCAGGGGAGGTGAAAAACTGTTTTTT.